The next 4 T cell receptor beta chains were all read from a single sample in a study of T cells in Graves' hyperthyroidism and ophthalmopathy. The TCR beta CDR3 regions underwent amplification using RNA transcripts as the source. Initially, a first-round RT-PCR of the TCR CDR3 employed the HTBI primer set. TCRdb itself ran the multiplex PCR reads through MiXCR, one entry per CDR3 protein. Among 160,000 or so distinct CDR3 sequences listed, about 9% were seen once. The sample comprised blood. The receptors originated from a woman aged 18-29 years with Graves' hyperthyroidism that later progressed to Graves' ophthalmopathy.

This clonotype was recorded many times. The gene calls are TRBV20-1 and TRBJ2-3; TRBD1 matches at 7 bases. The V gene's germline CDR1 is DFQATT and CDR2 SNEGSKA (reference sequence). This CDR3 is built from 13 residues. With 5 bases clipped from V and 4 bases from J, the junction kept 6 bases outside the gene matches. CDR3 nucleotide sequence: TGCAGTGCTCACTACAGGGGAGCAGATACGCAGTATTTT. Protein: CSAHYRGADTQYF.

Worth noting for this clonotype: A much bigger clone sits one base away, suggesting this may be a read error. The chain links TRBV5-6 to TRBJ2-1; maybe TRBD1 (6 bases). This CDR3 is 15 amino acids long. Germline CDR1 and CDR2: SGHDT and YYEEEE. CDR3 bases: TGTGCCAGCAGCTACGGGACAATCTCCTACGATGAGCAGTTCTTC. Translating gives CASSYGTISYDEQFF.

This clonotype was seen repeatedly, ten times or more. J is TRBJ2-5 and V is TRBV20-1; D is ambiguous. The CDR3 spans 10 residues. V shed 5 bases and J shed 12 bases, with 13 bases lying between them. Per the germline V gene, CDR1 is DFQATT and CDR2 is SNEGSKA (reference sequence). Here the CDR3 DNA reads TGCAGTGCTCTAAAGACCTCGAAGTACTTC. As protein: CSALKTSKYF.

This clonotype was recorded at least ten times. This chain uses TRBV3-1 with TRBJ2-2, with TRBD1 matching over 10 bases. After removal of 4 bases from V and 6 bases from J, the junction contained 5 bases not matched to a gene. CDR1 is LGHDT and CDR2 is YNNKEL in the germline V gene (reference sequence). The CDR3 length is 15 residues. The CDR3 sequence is CASSRRQGAPGELFF. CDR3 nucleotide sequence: TGTGCCAGCAGCCGCCGACAGGGGGCTCCCGGGGAGCTGTTTTTT. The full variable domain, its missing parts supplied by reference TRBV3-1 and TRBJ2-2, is DTAVSQTPKYLVTQMGNDKSIKCEQNLGHDTMYWYKQDSKKFLKIMFSYNNKELIINETVPNRFSPKSPDKAHLNLHINSLELGDSAVYFCASSRRQGAPGELFFGEGSRLTVL.